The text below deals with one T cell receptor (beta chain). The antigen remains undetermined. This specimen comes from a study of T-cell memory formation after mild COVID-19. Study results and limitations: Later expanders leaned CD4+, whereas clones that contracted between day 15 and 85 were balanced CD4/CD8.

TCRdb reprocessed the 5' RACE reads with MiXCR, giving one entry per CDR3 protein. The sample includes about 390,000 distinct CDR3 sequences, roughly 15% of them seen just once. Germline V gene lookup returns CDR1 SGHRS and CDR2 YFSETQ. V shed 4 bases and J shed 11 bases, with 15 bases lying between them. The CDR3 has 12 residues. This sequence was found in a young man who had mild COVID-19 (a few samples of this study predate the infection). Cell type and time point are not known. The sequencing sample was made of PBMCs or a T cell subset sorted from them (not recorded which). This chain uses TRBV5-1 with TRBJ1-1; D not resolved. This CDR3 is CASSPGRTAAFF. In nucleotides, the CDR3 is TGCGCCAGCAGCCCAGGACGGACGGCCGCTTTCTTT.